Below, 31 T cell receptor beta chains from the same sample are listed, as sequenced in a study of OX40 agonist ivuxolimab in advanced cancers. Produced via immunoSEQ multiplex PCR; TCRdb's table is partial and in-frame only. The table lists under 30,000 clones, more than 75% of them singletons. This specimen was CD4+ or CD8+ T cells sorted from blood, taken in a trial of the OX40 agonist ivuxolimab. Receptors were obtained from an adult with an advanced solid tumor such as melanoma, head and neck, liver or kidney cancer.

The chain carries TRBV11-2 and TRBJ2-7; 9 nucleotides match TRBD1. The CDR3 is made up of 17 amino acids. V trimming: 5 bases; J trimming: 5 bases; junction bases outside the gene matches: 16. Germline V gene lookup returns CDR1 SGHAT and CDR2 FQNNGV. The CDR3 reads CASSPTPAGTGPHEQYF. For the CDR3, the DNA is TGTGCCAGCAGCCCGACCCCCGCCGGGACAGGGCCCCACGAGCAGTACTTC.

Written as DNA, the CDR3 is TGTGCCAGCTGGACAGGGGGCTATGGCTACACCTTC. The encoded protein is CASWTGGYGYTF. V usage is TRBV5-4 and J usage is TRBJ1-2, with 10 bases that match TRBD1. V gave up 7 bases and J gave up 4 bases; unmatched junction bases: 1. Germline CDR1 and CDR2: SGHNT and YYREEE (reference sequence). This CDR3 comprises 12 residues.

This chain's CDR3 is CASSLGGYSNQPQHF. As DNA, the CDR3 is TGTGCCAGCAGCTTAGGAGGTTATAGCAATCAGCCCCAGCATTTT. The chain couples TRBV11-2 to TRBJ1-5; D uncertain. This CDR3 contains 15 residues. The V and J ends lost 1 base and 0 bases respectively, with 7 bases between them. CDR1 SGHAT and CDR2 FQNNGV come from the germline V gene.

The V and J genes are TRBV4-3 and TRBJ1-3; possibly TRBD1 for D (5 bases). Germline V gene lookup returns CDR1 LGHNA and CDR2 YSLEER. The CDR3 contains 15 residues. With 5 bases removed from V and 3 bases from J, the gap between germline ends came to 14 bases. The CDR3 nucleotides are TGCGCCAGCAGCGAGGGGCCTGGCTATGGAAACACCATATATTTT. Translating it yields CASSEGPGYGNTIYF.

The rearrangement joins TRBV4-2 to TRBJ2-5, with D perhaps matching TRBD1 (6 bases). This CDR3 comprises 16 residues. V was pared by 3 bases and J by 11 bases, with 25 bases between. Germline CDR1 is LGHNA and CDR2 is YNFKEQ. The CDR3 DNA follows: TGTGCCAGCAGCCAGGCCACTGGTGGGGGCGGGTATGAGCAGTACTTC. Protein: CASSQATGGGGYEQYF.

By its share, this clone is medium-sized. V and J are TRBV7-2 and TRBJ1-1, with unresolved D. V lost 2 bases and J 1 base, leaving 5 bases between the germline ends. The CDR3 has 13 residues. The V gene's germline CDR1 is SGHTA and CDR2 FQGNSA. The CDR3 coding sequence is TGTGCCAGCAGCTTACGACAGAACACTGAAGCTTTCTTT. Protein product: CASSLRQNTEAFF. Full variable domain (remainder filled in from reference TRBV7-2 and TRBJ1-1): GAGVSQSPSNKVTEKGKDVELRCDPISGHTALYWYRQSLGQGLEFLIYFQGNSAPDKSGLPSDRFSAERTGGSVSTLTIQRTQQEDSAVYLCASSLRQNTEAFFGQGTRLTVV.

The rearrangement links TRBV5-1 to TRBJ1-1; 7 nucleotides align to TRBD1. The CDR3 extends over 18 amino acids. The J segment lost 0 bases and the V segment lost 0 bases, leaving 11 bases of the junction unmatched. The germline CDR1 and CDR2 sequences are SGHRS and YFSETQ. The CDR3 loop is CASSLAGSYDRVNTEAFF. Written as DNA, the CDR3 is TGCGCCAGCAGCTTGGCGGGATCATACGACAGGGTGAACACTGAAGCTTTCTTT.

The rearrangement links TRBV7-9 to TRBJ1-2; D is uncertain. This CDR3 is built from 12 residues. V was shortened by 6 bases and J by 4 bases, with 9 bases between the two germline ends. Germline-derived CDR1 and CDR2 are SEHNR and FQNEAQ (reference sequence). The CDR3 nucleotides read TGTGCCAGCAGTTCATCTATCTATGGCTACACCTTC. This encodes CASSSSIYGYTF.

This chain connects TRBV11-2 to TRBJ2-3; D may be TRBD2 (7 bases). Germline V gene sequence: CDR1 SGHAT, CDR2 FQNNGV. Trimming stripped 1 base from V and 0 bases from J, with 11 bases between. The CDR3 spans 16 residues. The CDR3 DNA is TGTGCCAGCAGCTTAGTGGGGGGGCTAAGCACAGATACGCAGTATTTT. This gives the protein CASSLVGGLSTDTQYF. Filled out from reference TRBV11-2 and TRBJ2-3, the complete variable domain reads EAGVAQSPRYKIIEKRQSVAFWCNPISGHATLYWYQQILGQGPKLLIQFQNNGVVDDSQLPKDRFSAERLKGVDSTLKIQPAKLEDSAVYLCASSLVGGLSTDTQYFGPGTRLTVL.

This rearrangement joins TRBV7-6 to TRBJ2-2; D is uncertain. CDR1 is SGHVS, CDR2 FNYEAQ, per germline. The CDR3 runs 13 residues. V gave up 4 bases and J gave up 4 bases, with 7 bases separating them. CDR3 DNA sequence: TGTGCCAGCAGCTCTGAGGTCACCGGGGAGCTGTTTTTT. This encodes CASSSEVTGELFF.

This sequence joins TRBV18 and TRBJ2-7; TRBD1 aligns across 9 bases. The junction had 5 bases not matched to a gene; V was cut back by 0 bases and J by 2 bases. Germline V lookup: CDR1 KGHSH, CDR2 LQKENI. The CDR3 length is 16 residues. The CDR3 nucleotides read TGTGCCAGCTCACCACCGGGACAGGGCTCTCCCTACGAGCAGTACTTC. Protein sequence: CASSPPGQGSPYEQYF.

The CDR3 is CASSYGQVSGGELFF. Written as DNA, the CDR3 is TGTGCCAGCAGTTACGGACAAGTTAGCGGCGGGGAGCTGTTTTTT. V gene TRBV6-5 combines with J gene TRBJ2-2, with D perhaps TRBD2 (6 bases). The germline V gene encodes CDR1 MNHEY and CDR2 SVGAGI. This CDR3 spans 15 amino acids. V was shortened by 2 bases and J by 7 bases, with 14 bases between the two germline ends.

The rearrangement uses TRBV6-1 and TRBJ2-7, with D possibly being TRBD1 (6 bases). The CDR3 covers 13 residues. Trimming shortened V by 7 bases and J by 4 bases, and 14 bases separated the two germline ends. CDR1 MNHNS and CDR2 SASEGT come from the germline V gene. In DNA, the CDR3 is TGTGCCAGCATCAGGGGCAGGGGATACGAGCAGTACTTC. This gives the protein CASIRGRGYEQYF.

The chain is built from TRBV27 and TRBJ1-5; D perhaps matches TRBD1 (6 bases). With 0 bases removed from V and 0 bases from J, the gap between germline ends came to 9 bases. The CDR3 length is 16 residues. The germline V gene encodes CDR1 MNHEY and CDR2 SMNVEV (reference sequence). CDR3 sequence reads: CASSLSKGDSNQPQHF. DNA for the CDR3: TGTGCCAGCAGTTTATCGAAGGGGGATAGCAATCAGCCCCAGCATTTT.

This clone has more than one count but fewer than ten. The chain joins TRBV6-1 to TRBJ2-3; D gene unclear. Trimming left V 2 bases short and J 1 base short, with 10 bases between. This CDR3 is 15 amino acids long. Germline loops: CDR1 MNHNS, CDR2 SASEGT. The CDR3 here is CASSEMGFGTDTQYF. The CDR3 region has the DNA TGTGCCAGCAGTGAAATGGGGTTCGGCACAGATACGCAGTATTTT.

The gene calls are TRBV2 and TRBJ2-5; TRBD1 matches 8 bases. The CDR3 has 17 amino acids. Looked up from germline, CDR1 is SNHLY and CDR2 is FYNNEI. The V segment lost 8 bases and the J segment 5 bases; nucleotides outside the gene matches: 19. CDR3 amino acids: CASLGARWAGGRETQYF. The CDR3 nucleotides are TGTGCCAGCCTGGGCGCCCGTTGGGCAGGGGGCAGGGAGACCCAGTACTTC.

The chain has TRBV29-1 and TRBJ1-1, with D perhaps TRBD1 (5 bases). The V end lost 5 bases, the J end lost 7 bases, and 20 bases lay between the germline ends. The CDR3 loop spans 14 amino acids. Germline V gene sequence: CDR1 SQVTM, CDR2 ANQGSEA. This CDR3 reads CSVLGTLGLGEAFF. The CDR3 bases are TGCAGCGTTCTAGGGACCCTGGGCCTCGGTGAAGCTTTCTTT.

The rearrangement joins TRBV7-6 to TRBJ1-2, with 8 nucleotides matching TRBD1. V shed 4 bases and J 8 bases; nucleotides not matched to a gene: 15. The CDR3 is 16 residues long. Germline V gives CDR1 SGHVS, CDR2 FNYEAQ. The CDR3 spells CASSSSPDGQGRGYTF. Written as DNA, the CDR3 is TGTGCCAGCAGCTCTTCCCCGGACGGACAGGGTCGAGGCTACACCTTC.

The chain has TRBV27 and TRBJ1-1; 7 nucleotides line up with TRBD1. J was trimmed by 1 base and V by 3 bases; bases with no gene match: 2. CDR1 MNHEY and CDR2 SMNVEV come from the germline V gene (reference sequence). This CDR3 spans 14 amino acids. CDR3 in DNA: TGTGCCAGCAGTTTCCAGGGGGGGAACACTGAAGCTTTCTTT. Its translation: CASSFQGGNTEAFF.

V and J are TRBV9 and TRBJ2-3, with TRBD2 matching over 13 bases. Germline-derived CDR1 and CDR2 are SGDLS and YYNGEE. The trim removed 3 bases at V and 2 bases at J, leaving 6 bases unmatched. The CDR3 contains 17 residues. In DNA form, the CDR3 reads TGTGCCAGCAGCGCACCGACTAGCGGGGGGAACACAGATACGCAGTATTTT. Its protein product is CASSAPTSGGNTDTQYF.

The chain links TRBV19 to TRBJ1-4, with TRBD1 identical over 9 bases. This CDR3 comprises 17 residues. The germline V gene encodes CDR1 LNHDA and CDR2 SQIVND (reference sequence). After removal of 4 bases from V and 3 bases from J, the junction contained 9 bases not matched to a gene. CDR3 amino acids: CASSTVDRGRANEKLFF. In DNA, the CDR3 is TGTGCCAGTAGTACCGTCGACAGGGGGAGGGCTAATGAAAAACTGTTTTTT.

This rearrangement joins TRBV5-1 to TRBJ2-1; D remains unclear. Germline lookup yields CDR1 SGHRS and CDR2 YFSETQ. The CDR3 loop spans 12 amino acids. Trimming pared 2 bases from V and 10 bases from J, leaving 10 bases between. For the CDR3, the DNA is TGCGCCAGCAGCTTTTACCTTTTGGAGCAGTTCTTC. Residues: CASSFYLLEQFF.

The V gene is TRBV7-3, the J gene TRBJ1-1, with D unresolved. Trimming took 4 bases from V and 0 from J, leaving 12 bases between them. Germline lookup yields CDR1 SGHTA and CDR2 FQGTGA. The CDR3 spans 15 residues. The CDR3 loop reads CASSSPDGMNTEAFF. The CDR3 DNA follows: TGTGCCAGCAGCTCCCCCGACGGGATGAACACTGAAGCTTTCTTT. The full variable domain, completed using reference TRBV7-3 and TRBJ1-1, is GAGVSQTPSNKVTEKGKYVELRCDPISGHTALYWYRQSLGQGPEFLIYFQGTGAADDSGLPNDRFFAVRPEGSVSTLKIQRTERGDSAVYLCASSSPDGMNTEAFFGQGTRLTVV.

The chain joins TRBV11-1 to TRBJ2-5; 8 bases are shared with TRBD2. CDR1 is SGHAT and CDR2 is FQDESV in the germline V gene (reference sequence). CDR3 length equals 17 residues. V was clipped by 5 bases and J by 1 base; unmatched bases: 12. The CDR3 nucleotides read TGTGCCAGCAGCCCCCCGTTGCGGGGGGTCACCCAAGAGACCCAGTACTTC. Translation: CASSPPLRGVTQETQYF.

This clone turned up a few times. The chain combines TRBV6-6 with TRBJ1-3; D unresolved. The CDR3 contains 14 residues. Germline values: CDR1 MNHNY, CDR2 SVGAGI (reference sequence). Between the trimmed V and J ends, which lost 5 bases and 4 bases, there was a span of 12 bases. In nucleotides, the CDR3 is TGTGCCAGCAGTCAATTTATAGGGGGAAACACCATATATTTT. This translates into CASSQFIGGNTIYF.

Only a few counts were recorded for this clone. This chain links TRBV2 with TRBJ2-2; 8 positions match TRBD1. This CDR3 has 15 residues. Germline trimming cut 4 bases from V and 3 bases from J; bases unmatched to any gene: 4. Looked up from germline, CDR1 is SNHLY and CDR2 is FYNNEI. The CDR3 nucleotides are TGTGCCAGCAGTGGGCAGGGGGCAGACACCGGGGAGCTGTTTTTT. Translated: CASSGQGADTGELFF.

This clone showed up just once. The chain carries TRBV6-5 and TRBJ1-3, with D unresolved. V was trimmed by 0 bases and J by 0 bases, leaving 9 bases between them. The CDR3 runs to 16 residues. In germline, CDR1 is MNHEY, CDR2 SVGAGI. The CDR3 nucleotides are TGTGCCAGCAGTTACTCGCAGGTCCACTCTGGAAACACCATATATTTT. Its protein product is CASSYSQVHSGNTIYF.

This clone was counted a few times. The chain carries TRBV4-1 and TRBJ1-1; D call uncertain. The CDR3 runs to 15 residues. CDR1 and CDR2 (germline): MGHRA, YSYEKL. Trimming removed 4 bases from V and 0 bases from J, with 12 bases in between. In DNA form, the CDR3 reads TGCGCCAGCAGCCCGTCGTTCGGGTTGAACACTGAAGCTTTCTTT. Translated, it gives CASSPSFGLNTEAFF.

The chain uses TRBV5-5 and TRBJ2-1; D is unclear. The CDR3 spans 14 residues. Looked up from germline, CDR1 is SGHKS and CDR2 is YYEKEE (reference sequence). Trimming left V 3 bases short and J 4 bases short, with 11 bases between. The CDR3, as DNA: TGTGCCAGCAGCTGGGTCCTGGGATACAATGAGCAGTTCTTC. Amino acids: CASSWVLGYNEQFF.

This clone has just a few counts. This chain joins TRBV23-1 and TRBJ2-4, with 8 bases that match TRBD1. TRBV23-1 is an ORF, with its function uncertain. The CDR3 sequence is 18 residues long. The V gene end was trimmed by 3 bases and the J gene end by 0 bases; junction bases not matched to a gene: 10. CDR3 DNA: TGCGCCAGCAGTCAGTCTATCCTCCAGGGGGCAGCCAAAAACATTCAGTACTTC. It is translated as CASSQSILQGAAKNIQYF.

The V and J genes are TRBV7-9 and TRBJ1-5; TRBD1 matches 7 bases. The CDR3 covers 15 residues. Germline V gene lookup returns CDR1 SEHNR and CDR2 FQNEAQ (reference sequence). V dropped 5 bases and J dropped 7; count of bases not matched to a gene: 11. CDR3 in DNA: TGTGCCAGCAGCGCTGGGGGAGGGGGCCAACAGCCCCAGCATTTT. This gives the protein CASSAGGGGQQPQHF.